The subject of this entry is one TCR beta chain. Only a few counts were recorded for this clonotype. It has no known antigen specificity. Within one base of it there is no much larger clone, and no base qualities were kept. This specimen belongs to a study of response to subunit inactivated influenza vaccine (dated by TCRdb to 2017 to 2018). Regarding the study in general: Deep quantitative profiling of the T cell receptor repertoire was used in the study to follow responses to a trivalent subunit inactivated influenza vaccine. Study-wide findings and limitations: According to the authors, only a limited number of new T cells may be recruited by each seasonal influenza vaccination.

Trimming at the junction amounts to 6 bases on V and 6 bases on J, and the germline ends lie 6 bases apart. Its CDR3 holds 11 amino acids, cysteine through phenylalanine. Only CDR3 DNA remains: 33 bases, in frame from the first base. CDR1 and CDR2 (MGHRA, YSYEKL) derive from the germline V gene. Receptor libraries were prepared by RT-PCR. The sequencer was an Illumina HiSeq 2500. TCRdb reran the public reads through fastp at Q25 and MiXCR, keeping productive beta chains. Duplicate CDR3 protein sequences are folded into a single record with the most common DNA and genes. Here the sample has roughly 780,000 distinct CDR3 sequences; around 20% occur a single time. The ten top clones hold roughly a tenth of the sample.

The TCR sequence derives from a man in his fifties who received an inactivated influenza vaccine. Donor details come from another sample of the same person, matched by shared clones. The sequencing used PBMCs from blood, collected more than 4 days after vaccination. Rearrangement joined TRBV4-1 to TRBJ2-1; the D gene lacks a confident call. The CDR3 reads CASRDGNEQFF. At the DNA level, the sequence is TGCGCCAGCAGGGACGGCAATGAGCAGTTCTTC.